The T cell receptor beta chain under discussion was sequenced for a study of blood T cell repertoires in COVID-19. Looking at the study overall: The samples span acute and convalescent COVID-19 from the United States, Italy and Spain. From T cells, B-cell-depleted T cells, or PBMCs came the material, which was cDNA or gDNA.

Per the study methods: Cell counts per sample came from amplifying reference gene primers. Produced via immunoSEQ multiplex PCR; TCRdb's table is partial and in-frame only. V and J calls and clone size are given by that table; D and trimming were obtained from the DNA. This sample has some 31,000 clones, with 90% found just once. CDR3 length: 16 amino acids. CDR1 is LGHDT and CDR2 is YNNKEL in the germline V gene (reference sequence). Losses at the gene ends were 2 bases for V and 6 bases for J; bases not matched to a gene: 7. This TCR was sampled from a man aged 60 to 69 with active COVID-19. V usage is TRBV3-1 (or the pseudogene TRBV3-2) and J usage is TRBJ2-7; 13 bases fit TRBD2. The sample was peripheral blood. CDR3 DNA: TGTGCCAGCAGCCAACAACCGGGACTAGCGGGGTCCGAGCAGTACTTC. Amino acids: CASSQQPGLAGSEQYF.